The clone carrying this TCR beta chain was observed many times. The record originates from a study of T cells in Graves' hyperthyroidism and ophthalmopathy. Overall study context: Peripheral blood was secured at the point of initial diagnosis, before any treatment.

Exclusion followed for patients with uncontrolled infection, other autoimmune disease, pregnancy or lactation. Fresh peripheral blood, approximately 10 ml, was the source of the PBMCs. V lost 6 bases, J lost 8 bases, and 8 bases stayed unmatched. There are 12 residues in the CDR3. The germline V gene encodes CDR1 DFQATT and CDR2 SNEGSKA (reference sequence). Amplified TCR beta CDR3 regions derived from RNA transcripts. TCR CDR3 regions were first amplified by RT-PCR with HTBI primers. Using its own MiXCR run on the multiplex PCR reads, TCRdb lists one record per CDR3 protein. Among 700,000 to 850,000 distinct CDR3 sequences listed, about a third were seen once.

Sequencing was performed on blood. The TCR was taken from a woman aged 35 to 49 with Graves' hyperthyroidism. The chain employs TRBV20-1 and TRBJ1-1, with 8 nucleotides matching TRBD1. Here the CDR3 reads CSARDRKGEAFF. The CDR3 region has the DNA TGCAGTGCCAGGGACAGGAAGGGAGAAGCTTTCTTT.